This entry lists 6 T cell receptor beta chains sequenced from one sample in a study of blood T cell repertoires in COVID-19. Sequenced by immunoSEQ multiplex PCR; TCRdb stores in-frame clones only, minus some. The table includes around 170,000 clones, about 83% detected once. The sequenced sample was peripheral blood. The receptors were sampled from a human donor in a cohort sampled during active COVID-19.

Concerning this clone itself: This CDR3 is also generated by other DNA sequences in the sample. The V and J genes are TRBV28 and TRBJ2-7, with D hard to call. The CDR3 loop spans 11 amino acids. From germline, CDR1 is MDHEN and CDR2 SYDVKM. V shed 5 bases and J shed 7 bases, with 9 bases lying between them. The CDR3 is CASSPPGEQYF. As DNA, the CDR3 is TGTGCCAGCAGTCCGCCCGGGGAGCAGTACTTC. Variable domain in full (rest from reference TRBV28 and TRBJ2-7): DVKVTQSSRYLVKRTGEKVFLECVQDMDHENMFWYRQDPGLGLRLIYFSYDVKMKEKGDIPEGYSVSREKKERFSLILESASTNQTSMYLCASSPPGEQYFGPGTRLTVT.

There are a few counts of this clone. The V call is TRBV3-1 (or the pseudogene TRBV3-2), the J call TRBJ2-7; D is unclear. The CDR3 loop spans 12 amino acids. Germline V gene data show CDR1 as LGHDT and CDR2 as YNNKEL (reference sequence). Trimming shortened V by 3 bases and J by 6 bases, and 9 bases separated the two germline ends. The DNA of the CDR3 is TGTGCCAGCAGCCAGGCTTCCGCCGAGCAGTACTTC. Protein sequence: CASSQASAEQYF.

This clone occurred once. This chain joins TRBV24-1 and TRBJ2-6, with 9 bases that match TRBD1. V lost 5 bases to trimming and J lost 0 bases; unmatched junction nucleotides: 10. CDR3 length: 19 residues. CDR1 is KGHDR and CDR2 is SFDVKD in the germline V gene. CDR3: CATSATPGQGISGANVLTF. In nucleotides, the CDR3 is TGTGCCACCAGTGCCACACCGGGACAGGGCATCTCTGGGGCCAACGTCCTGACTTTC.

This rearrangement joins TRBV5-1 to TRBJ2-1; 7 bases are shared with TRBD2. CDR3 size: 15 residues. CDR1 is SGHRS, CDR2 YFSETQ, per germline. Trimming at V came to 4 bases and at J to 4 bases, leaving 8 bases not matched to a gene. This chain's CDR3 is CASSPWGEGYNEQFF. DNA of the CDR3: TGCGCCAGCAGCCCTTGGGGGGAGGGGTACAATGAGCAGTTCTTC.

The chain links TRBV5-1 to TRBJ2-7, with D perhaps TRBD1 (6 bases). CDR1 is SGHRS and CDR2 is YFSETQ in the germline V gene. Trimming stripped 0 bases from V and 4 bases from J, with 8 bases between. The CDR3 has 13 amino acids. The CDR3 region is CASSLDREYEQYF. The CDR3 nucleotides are TGCGCCAGCAGCTTGGACAGGGAATACGAGCAGTACTTC.

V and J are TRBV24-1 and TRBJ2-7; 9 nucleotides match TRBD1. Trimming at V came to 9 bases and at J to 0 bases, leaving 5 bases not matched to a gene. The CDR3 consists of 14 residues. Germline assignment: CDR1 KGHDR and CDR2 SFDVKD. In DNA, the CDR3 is TGTGCCACCGGGGGGACAGGGAGCTCCTACGAGCAGTACTTC. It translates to CATGGTGSSYEQYF.